This note documents a single T cell receptor beta chain sequence. The data were produced by immunoSEQ multiplex PCR, yet TCRdb's version contains in-frame clones alone and is incomplete. The sample holds some 230,000 clones, 80% to 85% seen once. The record originates from a study of blood T cell repertoires in COVID-19. Study-level information: From T cells, B-cell-depleted T cells, or PBMCs came the material, which was cDNA or gDNA.

This CDR3 contains 13 residues. V lost 1 base and J 3 bases, leaving 6 bases between the germline ends. Germline CDR1 is LNHNV and CDR2 is YYDKDF (reference sequence). The chain recombines TRBV15 with TRBJ2-5, with D uncertain. Sequenced sample: peripheral blood. This TCR was sampled from a woman aged 60-75 years with acute or convalescent COVID-19. CDR3 in amino acids: CATSRGPEETQYF. CDR3 DNA: TGTGCCACCAGCAGAGGTCCAGAAGAGACCCAGTACTTC.